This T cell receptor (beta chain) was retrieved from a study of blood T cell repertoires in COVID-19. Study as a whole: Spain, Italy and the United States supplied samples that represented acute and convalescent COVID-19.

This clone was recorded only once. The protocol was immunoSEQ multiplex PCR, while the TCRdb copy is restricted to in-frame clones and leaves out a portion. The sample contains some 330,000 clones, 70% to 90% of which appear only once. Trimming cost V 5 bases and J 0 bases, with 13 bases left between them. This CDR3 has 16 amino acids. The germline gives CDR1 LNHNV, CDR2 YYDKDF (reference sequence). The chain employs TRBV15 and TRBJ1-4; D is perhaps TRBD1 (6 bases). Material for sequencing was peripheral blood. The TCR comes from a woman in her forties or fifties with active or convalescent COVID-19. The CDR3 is CATSPTGRATNEKLFF. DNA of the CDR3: TGTGCCACCAGCCCGACAGGACGCGCAACTAATGAAAAACTGTTTTTT.